The rows below give T cell receptor beta chains drawn from one sample of a study of cytotoxic CD8 clonotypes in ibrutinib-treated CLL. The protocol was immunoSEQ multiplex PCR, while the TCRdb copy is restricted to in-frame clones and leaves out a portion. This table has 130,000 or so clones, about 80% appearing once. Sequences were derived from PBMCs, sampled after 12 months of ibrutinib treatment. The receptors shown here come from a human donor with chronic lymphocytic leukemia. Each CDR3 is given with its conserved first and last residue. Each record gives: clone size, V gene, D gene, J gene, CDR3 protein, CDR3 DNA. The D gene is left open where the match is weak. Size values are once, few and many counts, or a class for expanded clones, and some rows have none.

clone size: .
V gene: TRBV27
D gene: .
J gene: TRBJ2-1
CDR3 protein: CASSLVKSSYNEQFF
CDR3 DNA: TGTGCCAGCAGTTTGGTAAAGAGCTCCTACAATGAGCAGTTCTTC

clone size: few
V gene: TRBV18
D gene: .
J gene: TRBJ1-1
CDR3 protein: CASSPRQNTEAFF
CDR3 DNA: TGTGCCAGCTCACCTCGTCAGAACACTGAAGCTTTCTTT

clone size: .
V gene: TRBV7-2
D gene: TRBD2
J gene: TRBJ2-5
CDR3 protein: CASSLAGLAGVAETQYF
CDR3 DNA: TGTGCCAGCAGCTTAGCAGGACTAGCGGGAGTAGCGGAGACCCAGTACTTC

clone size: few
V gene: TRBV18
D gene: .
J gene: TRBJ2-7
CDR3 protein: CASSPFMDEQYF
CDR3 DNA: TGTGCCAGCTCACCATTCATGGACGAGCAGTACTTC

clone size: .
V gene: TRBV7-2
D gene: TRBD2
J gene: TRBJ2-3
CDR3 protein: CASSPGWEGWMTDTQYF
CDR3 DNA: TGTGCCAGCAGCCCGGGGTGGGAGGGCTGGATGACAGATACGCAGTATTTT

clone size: few
V gene: TRBV14
D gene: TRBD1
J gene: TRBJ1-6
CDR3 protein: CASSPWTGVNSPLHF
CDR3 DNA: TGTGCCAGCAGCCCCTGGACAGGGGTAAATTCACCCCTCCACTTT

clone size: .
V gene: TRBV7-9
D gene: TRBD2
J gene: TRBJ2-7
CDR3 protein: CASSEREGWEQYF
CDR3 DNA: TGTGCCAGCAGCGAGCGGGAGGGTTGGGAGCAGTACTTC

clone size: once
V gene: TRBV19
D gene: .
J gene: TRBJ1-1
CDR3 protein: CASSSSWLATEAFF
CDR3 DNA: TGTGCCAGTTCCTCTTCTTGGCTCGCCACTGAAGCTTTCTTT

clone size: .
V gene: TRBV7-2
D gene: TRBD2
J gene: TRBJ2-1
CDR3 protein: CASSLDWRGALGEQFF
CDR3 DNA: TGTGCCAGCAGCTTAGATTGGCGGGGGGCCCTCGGGGAGCAGTTCTTC

clone size: .
V gene: TRBV28
D gene: .
J gene: TRBJ1-4
CDR3 protein: CASSFVEKLFF
CDR3 DNA: TGTGCCAGCAGTTTCGTTGAAAAACTGTTTTTT

clone size: .
V gene: TRBV2
D gene: TRBD2
J gene: TRBJ2-5
CDR3 protein: CASSPLGLADQETQYF
CDR3 DNA: TGTGCCAGCAGTCCGCTAGGACTAGCGGACCAAGAGACCCAGTACTTC

clone size: .
V gene: TRBV7-2
D gene: .
J gene: TRBJ2-4
CDR3 protein: CASSSSNAKNIQYF
CDR3 DNA: TGTGCCAGCAGCTCTAGTAATGCCAAAAACATTCAGTACTTC

clone size: .
V gene: TRBV28
D gene: TRBD1
J gene: TRBJ1-2
CDR3 protein: CASLVGTGNGYTF
CDR3 DNA: TGTGCCAGCCTCGTAGGGACAGGCAATGGCTACACCTTC

clone size: few
V gene: TRBV5-6
D gene: TRBD1
J gene: TRBJ2-5
CDR3 protein: CASSLANFRQGAQYF
CDR3 DNA: TGTGCCAGCAGCTTGGCCAACTTTCGACAGGGAGCCCAGTACTTC

clone size: few
V gene: TRBV2
D gene: TRBD1
J gene: TRBJ2-4
CDR3 protein: CASAYRGRNSLQYF
CDR3 DNA: TGTGCCAGCGCCTACAGGGGCAGGAATAGTCTTCAGTACTTC

clone size: .
V gene: TRBV5-1
D gene: .
J gene: TRBJ2-5
CDR3 protein: CASSYRTALQETQYF
CDR3 DNA: TGCGCCAGCAGCTATAGGACGGCCCTCCAAGAGACCCAGTACTTC

clone size: .
V gene: TRBV27
D gene: .
J gene: TRBJ2-3
CDR3 protein: CASSFGGTDTQYF
CDR3 DNA: TGTGCCAGCAGTTTCGGCGGCACAGATACGCAGTATTTT

clone size: .
V gene: TRBV7-8
D gene: .
J gene: TRBJ2-7
CDR3 protein: CASSSTPRGTYEQYF
CDR3 DNA: TGTGCCAGCAGCTCCACTCCTAGGGGGACCTACGAGCAGTACTTC

clone size: .
V gene: TRBV14
D gene: TRBD1
J gene: TRBJ2-6
CDR3 protein: CASSDLGGAGANVLTF
CDR3 DNA: TGTGCCAGCAGCGATCTAGGGGGCGCTGGGGCCAACGTCCTGACTTTC

clone size: .
V gene: TRBV29-1
D gene: .
J gene: TRBJ1-5
CDR3 protein: CSVRNSHQPQHF
CDR3 DNA: TGCAGCGTTCGTAACTCTCATCAGCCCCAGCATTTT

clone size: .
V gene: TRBV2
D gene: .
J gene: TRBJ1-1
CDR3 protein: CASRESFGTANTEAFF
CDR3 DNA: TGTGCCAGCAGAGAGAGTTTCGGGACGGCGAACACTGAAGCTTTCTTT

clone size: .
V gene: TRBV27
D gene: .
J gene: TRBJ2-2
CDR3 protein: CASGWVGQLTGELFF
CDR3 DNA: TGTGCCAGCGGGTGGGTTGGACAGCTAACCGGGGAGCTGTTTTTT

clone size: few
V gene: TRBV5-1
D gene: .
J gene: TRBJ2-7
CDR3 protein: CASSLAPSSYEQYF
CDR3 DNA: TGCGCCAGCAGCTTGGCGCCGTCTTCCTACGAGCAGTACTTC

clone size: .
V gene: TRBV5-1
D gene: .
J gene: TRBJ1-1
CDR3 protein: CASSLGYTEAFF
CDR3 DNA: TGCGCCAGCAGCTTAGGGTACACTGAAGCTTTCTTT

clone size: .
V gene: TRBV18
D gene: TRBD2
J gene: TRBJ2-7
CDR3 protein: CASSIETAGGRGYEQYF
CDR3 DNA: TGTGCCAGCTCGATTGAGACCGCGGGAGGGCGTGGGTACGAGCAGTACTTC

clone size: .
V gene: TRBV6-1
D gene: .
J gene: TRBJ2-6
CDR3 protein: CASSPGSSGANVLTF
CDR3 DNA: TGTGCCAGCAGTCCAGGGTCCTCTGGGGCCAACGTCCTGACTTTC

clone size: .
V gene: TRBV7-8
D gene: .
J gene: TRBJ1-3
CDR3 protein: CASSLSTVQIGEYGNTIYF
CDR3 DNA: TGTGCCAGCAGCTTAAGTACGGTCCAGATAGGGGAGTATGGAAACACCATATATTTT

clone size: .
V gene: TRBV11-3
D gene: TRBD1
J gene: TRBJ2-7
CDR3 protein: CASTKWGFQGANEQYF
CDR3 DNA: TGTGCCAGCACCAAATGGGGGTTCCAGGGGGCAAACGAGCAGTACTTC

clone size: .
V gene: TRBV10-3
D gene: .
J gene: TRBJ2-4
CDR3 protein: CAISESQNIQYF
CDR3 DNA: TGTGCCATCAGTGAGTCGCAAAACATTCAGTACTTC

clone size: .
V gene: TRBV9
D gene: .
J gene: TRBJ1-4
CDR3 protein: CASSGGSQGLFF
CDR3 DNA: TGTGCCAGCAGCGGGGGGAGCCAGGGACTGTTTTTT

clone size: .
V gene: TRBV6-5
D gene: .
J gene: TRBJ1-2
CDR3 protein: CASSYSAGMGVYGYTF
CDR3 DNA: TGTGCCAGCAGTTACTCGGCGGGGATGGGTGTCTATGGCTACACCTTC

clone size: .
V gene: TRBV28
D gene: .
J gene: TRBJ1-5
CDR3 protein: CASSWGGYGQGNANQPQHF
CDR3 DNA: TGTGCCAGCAGTTGGGGGGGTTATGGGCAGGGAAACGCTAATCAGCCCCAGCATTTT

clone size: .
V gene: TRBV28
D gene: TRBD2
J gene: TRBJ2-7
CDR3 protein: CASSPSSGLSYEQYF
CDR3 DNA: TGTGCCAGCAGTCCATCTAGCGGTTTGTCCTACGAGCAGTACTTC

clone size: few
V gene: TRBV30
D gene: .
J gene: TRBJ1-1
CDR3 protein: CAWNGMNTEAFF
CDR3 DNA: TGTGCCTGGAACGGGATGAACACTGAAGCTTTCTTT

clone size: .
V gene: TRBV6-1
D gene: .
J gene: TRBJ2-7
CDR3 protein: CASTSGVVKYEQYF
CDR3 DNA: TGTGCCAGCACTTCAGGGGTTGTTAAGTACGAGCAGTACTTC

clone size: .
V gene: TRBV27
D gene: TRBD1
J gene: TRBJ1-2
CDR3 protein: CASSWSGTGGAGYGYTF
CDR3 DNA: TGTGCCAGCAGTTGGAGCGGGACAGGGGGCGCCGGCTATGGCTACACCTTC

clone size: .
V gene: TRBV27
D gene: .
J gene: TRBJ2-1
CDR3 protein: CASSQLSLGNEQFF
CDR3 DNA: TGTGCCAGCAGTCAACTGAGTCTGGGTAATGAGCAGTTCTTC

clone size: .
V gene: TRBV19
D gene: .
J gene: TRBJ2-3
CDR3 protein: CASSSLLGITDTQYF
CDR3 DNA: TGTGCCAGTAGTTCCCTCTTAGGGATCACAGATACGCAGTATTTT